Given below is one T cell receptor (beta chain) in context. Its specificity is not known. V gave up 4 bases and J gave up 6 bases, with 10 bases separating them. Germline V lookup: CDR1 SGHRS, CDR2 YFSETQ. CDR3 length: 13 residues. The source of the sample is a study of beta chain features in type 1 diabetes. Study as a whole: The study found patients and healthy donors alike in age, gender and cell yields. The study, taken as a whole, reports: Type 1 diabetes patients had moderately but significantly shorter TCRB CDR3s in all four CD4+ subsets. TCRB repertoires of naive, central memory and Treg cells appeared more similar among patients than among healthy donors.

Reverse transcribing all isolated RNA meant expressed TCRB transcripts were sequenced. Assay: immunoSEQ multiplex PCR; the TCRdb copy retains only in-frame clones and omits some. The sample shows roughly 240,000 clones, 24% of them seen only once. The TCR sequence derives from a woman aged 30 to 39 with type 1 diabetes. The specimen was naive CD4+ T cells from blood. V is TRBV5-1 and J is TRBJ1-4; D gene unclear. The CDR3, as DNA: TGCGCCAGCAGCCCGGTGAGGGATGAAAAACTGTTTTTT. This sequence encodes CASSPVRDEKLFF.